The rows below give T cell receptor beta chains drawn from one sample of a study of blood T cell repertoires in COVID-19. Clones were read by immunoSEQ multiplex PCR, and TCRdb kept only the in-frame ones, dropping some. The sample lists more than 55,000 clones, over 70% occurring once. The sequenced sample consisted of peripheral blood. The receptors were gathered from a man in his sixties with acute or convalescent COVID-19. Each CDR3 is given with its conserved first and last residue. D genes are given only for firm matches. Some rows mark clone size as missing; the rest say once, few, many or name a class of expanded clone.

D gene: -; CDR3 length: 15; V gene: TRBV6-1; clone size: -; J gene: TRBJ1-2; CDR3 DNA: TGTGCCAGCAGTGAAATCGGGGAAAGCTCCTATGGCTACACCTTC; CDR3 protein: CASSEIGESSYGYTF
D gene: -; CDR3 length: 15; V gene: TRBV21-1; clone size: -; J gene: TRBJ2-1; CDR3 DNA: TGTGCCAGCAGCCAAGGACTAGCCTCCTACAATGAGCAGTTCTTC; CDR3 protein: CASSQGLASYNEQFF
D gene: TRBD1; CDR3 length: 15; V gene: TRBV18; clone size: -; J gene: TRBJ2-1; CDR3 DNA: TGTGCCAGCTCACCAAGCAGGGGGCTCGATGATGAGCAGTTCTTC; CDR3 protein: CASSPSRGLDDEQFF
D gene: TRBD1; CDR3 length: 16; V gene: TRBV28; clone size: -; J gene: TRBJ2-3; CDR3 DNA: TGTGCCAGCCGGAAGCCGGGACAGGGGTCAAGGAATACGCAGTATTTT; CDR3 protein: CASRKPGQGSRNTQYF
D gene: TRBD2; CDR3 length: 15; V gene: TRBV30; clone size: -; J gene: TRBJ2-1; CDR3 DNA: TGTGCCTGGAGCCATGGACTCGGGGGGAACAATGAGCAGTTCTTC; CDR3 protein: CAWSHGLGGNNEQFF
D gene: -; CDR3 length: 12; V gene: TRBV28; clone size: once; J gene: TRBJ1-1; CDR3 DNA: TGTGCCAGCCGCTATGATGTCGGTGAAGCTTTCTTT; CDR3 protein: CASRYDVGEAFF
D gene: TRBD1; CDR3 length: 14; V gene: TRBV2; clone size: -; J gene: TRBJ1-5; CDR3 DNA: TGTGCCAGCGCTGACAGGGGGACGTTTCAGCCCCAGCATTTT; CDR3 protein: CASADRGTFQPQHF
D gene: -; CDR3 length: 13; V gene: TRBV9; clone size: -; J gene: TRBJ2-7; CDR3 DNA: TGTGCCAGCAGCGCCCAGGGCGTGGGGGAGCAGTACTTC; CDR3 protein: CASSAQGVGEQYF
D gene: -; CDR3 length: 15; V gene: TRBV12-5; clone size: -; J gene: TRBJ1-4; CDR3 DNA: TGTGCTAGTGGTCCCGGACAGCTTGAAAATGAAAAACTGTTTTTT; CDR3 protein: CASGPGQLENEKLFF
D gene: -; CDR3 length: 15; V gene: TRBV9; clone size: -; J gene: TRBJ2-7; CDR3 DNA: TGTGCCAGCAGCCAGGGGGGCCAGGTCTCCTACGAGCAGTACTTC; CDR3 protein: CASSQGGQVSYEQYF
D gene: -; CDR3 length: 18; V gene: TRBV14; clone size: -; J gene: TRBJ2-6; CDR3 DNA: TGTGCCAGCAGCCAAGGCCTCCTTGGTAGCTCTGGGGCCAACGTCCTGACTTTC; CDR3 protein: CASSQGLLGSSGANVLTF
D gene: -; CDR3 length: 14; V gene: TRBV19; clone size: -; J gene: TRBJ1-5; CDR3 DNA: TGTGCCAGTAACCCGACCGGGGAAGATCAGCCCCAGCATTTT; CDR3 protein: CASNPTGEDQPQHF
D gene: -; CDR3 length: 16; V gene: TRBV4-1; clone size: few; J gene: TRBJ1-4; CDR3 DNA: TGCGCCAGCAAACCCCGGGACACCTCAACTAATGAAAAACTGTTTTTT; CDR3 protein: CASKPRDTSTNEKLFF